This TCR beta chain was observed in a study of T cells in Graves' hyperthyroidism and ophthalmopathy (dated by TCRdb to about 2019). A note on the overall study: Peripheral blood was sampled at the time of initial diagnosis, prior to any treatment. The 100 discovery patients were randomly split 7:3 into training and test sets. Once sampling was done, hyperthyroidism patients were given methimazole at a starting dose of 30 mg daily, whereas ophthalmopathy patients were given high-dose intravenous methylprednisolone. A discovery cohort of about 100 patients, 43 with Graves' ophthalmopathy and 57 with stable Graves' hyperthyroidism, was used to find distinguishing TCR V-J signatures. Thyroid tissue and blood T-cell repertoires from about 6 Graves' hyperthyroidism patients were also compared in the study. The paper reports TCR Vbeta CDR3 sequencing of more than 120 peripheral blood samples: over 40 ophthalmopathy, fewer than 85 hyperthyroidism and approximately 17 progressor patients. Prospective prediction of ophthalmopathy was tested in an independent validation cohort of fewer than 20 hyperthyroidism patients and 17 patients who later progressed to ophthalmopathy.

Concerning this clonotype: Its antigen is currently not known. A much larger clonotype is one base distant, so this may be a read error.

CDR1 and CDR2 (LGHDT, YNNKEL) derive from the germline V gene (reference sequence). From the cysteine up to the phenylalanine, the CDR3 has a length of 16 residues. CDR3 DNA only is kept here, 48 bases in frame from base 1. The TCR beta CDR3 regions were amplified from RNA transcripts. The first round of RT-PCR for the TCR CDR3 was performed with the HTBI primer set and the Qiagen OneStep RT-PCR kit. Libraries were constructed in a second round of multiplex PCR, after which size selection and purification were performed. Paired-end sequencing of the libraries was performed with 100 bp reads on an Illumina HiSeq2000. Per the original workflow: Raw data were processed with SOAPnuke, discarding reads with adapters, uncalled bases, mean Phred below 15, or no exact constant-primer or identifier match. High-quality paired reads were merged with COPE v1.2.5, and unique nucleotide sequences were defined as clonotypes. MiTCR v1.1 was used to align clonotypes to the IMGT TRBV, TRBD and TRBJ reference segments. The analysis was restricted to V-J combinations with a frequency above 0.0001, which together covered over 99% of the repertoires. The TCS score was defined as the ratio of F50 (clonal expansion) to E x V (chaos), calculated using BLOSUM62-based TCRdist between CDR3 peptides within each V-J. Welch's t-statistics and random forest reduced 450 to 600 V-J features to roughly 13, which were used in a naive Bayes classifier (R e1071). The public reads were run again by TCRdb, first through fastp at Q25 and then through MiXCR, and only productive beta chains were kept. CDR3 protein duplicates are merged, each entry listing the most common genes and DNA. The V and J calls were not made by the authors but by TCRdb's processing. The sample yields approximately 600,000 distinct CDR3 sequences; roughly 20% were counted once. The top ten clonotypes cover about 35% of the sample.

In the ophthalmopathy patients, disease was moderately to severely active, with a Clinical Activity Score of 3 or more, a NOSPECS grade of 4 or more, and a duration of less than 3 months. The study excluded patients with uncontrolled infections, other autoimmune diseases, pregnancy or lactation. Diagnoses were established on the basis of clinical symptoms, serum thyroxine and TRAb, thyroid ultrasound, and orbital computed tomography. Ficoll-Paque density gradient centrifugation was used to isolate PBMCs from around 10 ml of fresh peripheral blood. Total RNA was extracted using Trizol reagent, and RNA quality was assessed on an Agilent 2100 Bioanalyzer. General conclusions and limits of the study: No statistical method was used to set the sample size in advance, and investigators knew the group allocation. Most expanded thyroid clonotypes (frequency above 0.001) were also detected in blood, suggesting blood repertoires may reflect thyroid immune responses. In validation, the model predicted progression to ophthalmopathy a median of about 5.9 months before onset, with roughly 68% sensitivity and roughly 72% specificity. In cross-validation, a model built on a 13 V-J signature told ophthalmopathy apart from stable hyperthyroidism with approximately 90% sensitivity and 81% to 82% specificity, and in testing the same model reached 80%/75%.

This TCR derives from a man aged 30 to 39 with Graves' ophthalmopathy. The V and J genes are TRBV3-1 and TRBJ1-6; 7 bases in the middle match TRBD1. The sequenced sample consisted of blood. CDR3 reads: CASSQDMGQNNSPPHF. The DNA is as follows: TGTGCCAGCAGCCAAGATATGGGACAGAATAATTCACCCCCCCACTTT.